The clone carrying this TCR beta chain was detected a few times. Its antigen is unknown. Once obtained from cultured CD4+ T cells, the DNA was sequenced using the Oncomine TCR Beta short-read assay. MiXCR, applied by TCRdb to the PCR reads, yields one record per CDR3 protein. The table includes some 18,000 distinct CDR3 sequences, roughly 58% detected once. The treatment: approximately nine-day PBMC culture with coronavirus spike peptide pools or control peptides (ViraFEST assay). The record originates from a study of vaccination and CD4 T cells after COVID-19. Overall study: Every participant had a vaccine, which was either BNT162b2 or mRNA-1273, given in two doses. Following dose two, a median about 70 days (range 14 to 241) passed before post-vaccine samples were taken. Either a CEFX pool, an HIV-1 Nef pool, or no peptide was added to control cultures.

The junction had 12 bases not matched to a gene; V was cut back by 8 bases and J by 0 bases. CDR3 size: 16 residues. Germline assignment: CDR1 SQVTM and CDR2 ANQGSEA. This chain uses TRBV29-1 with TRBJ2-3; 9 nucleotides match TRBD2. Sequences were derived from CD4+ T cells from blood, cultured in vitro, sampled before SARS-CoV-2 vaccination. This TCR was recovered from a human donor who had recovered from COVID-19. The CDR3 DNA reads TGCAGCCCAGAGACTAGCGGAGGGTCTAGCACAGATACGCAGTATTTT. It encodes CSPETSGGSSTDTQYF.